The 19 T cell receptor beta chains in this list originate from one sample, sequenced in a study of lymphopenia after photon versus proton radiotherapy. This table comes from immunoSEQ multiplex PCR, and its TCRdb copy is limited to in-frame clones, with some not included. The sample includes about 68,000 clones, more than 75% of them seen just once. Sequenced material: peripheral blood, taken from a patient treated with photon-based radiotherapy. The receptors come from a woman in her seventies with pancreatic cancer.

Written as DNA, the CDR3 is TGTGCCAGCAGTGAAGCCGGAACAGGTCTGGGTGAAAAACTGTTTTTT. Amino acid sequence: CASSEAGTGLGEKLFF. The chain recombines TRBV6-1 with TRBJ1-4; D is possibly TRBD1 (5 bases). The germline gives CDR1 MNHNS, CDR2 SASEGT. Trimming left V 0 bases short and J 7 bases short, with 15 bases between. The CDR3 sequence is 16 residues long.

The chain recombines TRBV15 with TRBJ2-7, with D perhaps TRBD2 (5 bases). The CDR3 is made up of 17 amino acids. Trimming removed 0 bases at V and 2 bases at J, with 17 bases between. CDR1 is LNHNV and CDR2 is YYDKDF in the germline V gene (reference sequence). The CDR3 sequence is CATSRDKGAAVPYEQYF. CDR3 nucleotide sequence: TGTGCCACCAGCAGAGATAAGGGAGCGGCAGTCCCCTACGAGCAGTACTTC.

V is TRBV2 and J is TRBJ1-1, with 8 bases aligning to TRBD1. CDR3 length: 19 amino acids. Per germline, CDR1 SNHLY and CDR2 FYNNEI. V dropped 5 bases and J dropped 5; count of bases not matched to a gene: 22. This CDR3 reads CASSQRAGTGNKEGTEAFF. DNA for the CDR3: TGTGCCAGCAGTCAGCGAGCGGGGACAGGCAACAAGGAGGGTACTGAAGCTTTCTTT.

V and J are TRBV7-3 and TRBJ2-3; 7 nucleotides line up with TRBD1. V lost 5 bases to trimming and J lost 0 bases; unmatched junction nucleotides: 5. The germline V gene encodes CDR1 SGHTA and CDR2 FQGTGA. CDR3 length equals 15 residues. Here the CDR3 reads CASSIQGESTDTQYF. CDR3 DNA: TGTGCCAGCAGCATCCAGGGGGAAAGCACAGATACGCAGTATTTT.

This clone has only one observation. The chain carries TRBV12-5 and TRBJ2-7; no definite D call. CDR1 is LGHNT and CDR2 is FRNRAP in the germline V gene. Trimming removed 0 bases at V and 6 bases at J, with 9 bases between. The CDR3 loop spans 13 amino acids. DNA for the CDR3: TGTGCTAGTGGTTTGGTTGGGGAAGGCGAGCAGTACTTC. Protein product: CASGLVGEGEQYF.

This chain joins TRBV7-2 and TRBJ2-2; D ambiguous. The CDR3 spans 15 residues. CDR1 and CDR2 from the germline V gene are SGHTA and FQGNSA. V was clipped by 1 base and J by 4 bases, with 10 bases between them. The CDR3: CASSLVDSVTGELFF. The CDR3, as DNA: TGTGCCAGCAGCTTAGTTGATAGTGTCACCGGGGAGCTGTTTTTT.

V and J are TRBV5-6 and TRBJ2-5; perhaps D is TRBD1 or TRBD2 (5 bases each). Trimming shortened V by 0 bases and J by 0 bases, and 12 bases separated the two germline ends. CDR1 and CDR2 from the germline V gene are SGHDT and YYEEEE. CDR3 size: 16 residues. This chain's CDR3 is CASSLDGASYQETQYF. The CDR3 DNA reads as TGTGCCAGCAGCTTGGACGGGGCCTCGTACCAAGAGACCCAGTACTTC.

The V and J genes are TRBV28 and TRBJ2-1; D is possibly TRBD1 or TRBD2 (6 bases each). Trimming left V 4 bases short and J 0 bases short, with 7 bases between. The CDR3 contains 14 residues. CDR1 is MDHEN, CDR2 SYDVKM, per germline. The CDR3 is CASSWGASYNEQFF. For the CDR3, the DNA is TGTGCCAGCAGTTGGGGGGCCTCCTACAATGAGCAGTTCTTC.

This chain links TRBV30 with TRBJ1-1; TRBD1 is a possible D gene (6 bases). Germline CDR1 reads GTSNPN; CDR2 reads SVGIG (reference sequence). V was trimmed by 3 bases and J by 2 bases, leaving 10 bases between them. The length of the CDR3 is 13 residues. CDR3 in amino acids: CAWREQGNTEAFF. The CDR3 nucleotides read TGTGCCTGGAGGGAACAGGGTAACACTGAAGCTTTCTTT.

The chain carries TRBV18 and TRBJ2-1; 9 nucleotides match TRBD2. The CDR3 loop spans 17 amino acids. The ends lost 0 bases at V and 8 bases at J; junction bases unmatched: 11. Germline loops: CDR1 KGHSH, CDR2 LQKENI. CDR3 bases: TGTGCCAGCTCACCACCGAGCCTTGCGGGAGGGTCTGATGAGCAGTTCTTC. Amino acid sequence: CASSPPSLAGGSDEQFF.

This chain uses TRBV5-1 with TRBJ2-1; 13 positions match TRBD2. Germline loops: CDR1 SGHRS, CDR2 YFSETQ. The CDR3 sequence is 18 residues long. V dropped 4 bases and J dropped 3; count of bases not matched to a gene: 10. CDR3 amino acids: CASSGGLAGFAVYNEQFF. The DNA of the CDR3 is TGCGCCAGCAGCGGGGGACTAGCGGGATTCGCCGTCTACAATGAGCAGTTCTTC.

V and J are TRBV4-1 and TRBJ2-7; 10 positions match TRBD2. Germline V gene lookup returns CDR1 MGHRA and CDR2 YSYEKL. The CDR3 has 15 residues. V trimming: 4 bases; J trimming: 2 bases; junction bases outside the gene matches: 5. The CDR3 DNA reads TGCGCCAGCAGCCTAGGACTAGCGGTCCCCTACGAGCAGTACTTC. Protein: CASSLGLAVPYEQYF.

The rearrangement links TRBV6-5 to TRBJ1-1, with D hard to call. V gave up 6 bases and J gave up 0 bases, with 14 bases separating them. CDR1 and CDR2 (germline): MNHEY, SVGAGI. CDR3 length equals 15 residues. DNA of the CDR3: TGTGCCAGCAGCTACACTGGGGAGATGAACACTGAAGCTTTCTTT. It encodes CASSYTGEMNTEAFF.

This chain uses TRBV29-1 with TRBJ2-1; TRBD2 matches 8 bases. CDR1 is SQVTM and CDR2 is ANQGSEA in the germline V gene. The junction had 10 bases not matched to a gene; V was cut back by 3 bases and J by 3 bases. This CDR3 has 16 residues. The CDR3 loop reads CSVDQKASGFYNEQFF. CDR3 nucleotide sequence: TGCAGCGTTGATCAAAAAGCTAGCGGGTTCTACAATGAGCAGTTCTTC.

This clone appeared once. The genes are TRBV28 and TRBJ2-7, with a tentative D call TRBD2 (6 bases). CDR3 size: 15 residues. The V gene lost 4 bases and the J gene lost 13 bases, with 26 bases spanning the gap. The germline V gene encodes CDR1 MDHEN and CDR2 SYDVKM. CDR3 sequence (DNA): TGTGCCAGCAGTTCGAACAAGGGACTTAGTGCTGAGTCCTACTTC. It is translated as CASSSNKGLSAESYF.

This chain joins TRBV30 and TRBJ1-1; D is undetermined. This CDR3 comprises 13 residues. V was pared by 0 bases and J by 3 bases, with 8 bases between. Germline CDR1 reads GTSNPN; CDR2 reads SVGIG (reference sequence). The CDR3 spells CAWSVHGDTEAFF. The CDR3 DNA sequence: TGTGCCTGGAGTGTACATGGAGACACTGAAGCTTTCTTT. The whole variable domain, remainder taken from reference TRBV30 and TRBJ1-1, is SQTIHQWPATLVQPVGSPLSLECTVEGTSNPNLYWYRQAAGRGLQLLFYSVGIGQISSEVPQNLSASRPQDRQFILSSKKLLLSDSGFYLCAWSVHGDTEAFFGQGTRLTVV.

The V call is TRBV7-2, the J call TRBJ2-6; D not certain. The CDR3 runs to 19 residues. V gave up 8 bases and J gave up 0 bases, with 23 bases separating them. CDR1 and CDR2 from the germline V gene are SGHTA and FQGNSA. CDR3 residues: CASGLGSYRLTSGANVLTF. CDR3 coding DNA: TGTGCCAGCGGGTTGGGGTCCTACAGACTTACCTCTGGGGCCAACGTCCTGACTTTC.

This chain joins TRBV2 and TRBJ2-2, with TRBD2 matching over 13 bases. Germline values: CDR1 SNHLY, CDR2 FYNNEI. The CDR3 is made up of 17 amino acids. The V segment lost 4 bases and the J segment 5 bases; nucleotides outside the gene matches: 7. CDR3 protein: CASSVRGLAGWTGELFF. CDR3 bases: TGTGCCAGCAGTGTCCGGGGACTAGCGGGATGGACCGGGGAGCTGTTTTTT.

J is TRBJ1-5 and V is TRBV28, with a weak D call TRBD1 (5 bases). The CDR3 has 14 amino acids. Germline lookup yields CDR1 MDHEN and CDR2 SYDVKM. Deletions cut 4 bases from V and 7 bases from J, with 14 bases between. The DNA for the CDR3 is TGTGCCAGCAGTTCGGGGGGAAGGACCCAGCCCCAGCATTTT. The encoded protein is CASSSGGRTQPQHF. Full variable domain (missing parts from reference TRBV28 and TRBJ1-5): DVKVTQSSRYLVKRTGEKVFLECVQDMDHENMFWYRQDPGLGLRLIYFSYDVKMKEKGDIPEGYSVSREKKERFSLILESASTNQTSMYLCASSSGGRTQPQHFGDGTRLSIL.